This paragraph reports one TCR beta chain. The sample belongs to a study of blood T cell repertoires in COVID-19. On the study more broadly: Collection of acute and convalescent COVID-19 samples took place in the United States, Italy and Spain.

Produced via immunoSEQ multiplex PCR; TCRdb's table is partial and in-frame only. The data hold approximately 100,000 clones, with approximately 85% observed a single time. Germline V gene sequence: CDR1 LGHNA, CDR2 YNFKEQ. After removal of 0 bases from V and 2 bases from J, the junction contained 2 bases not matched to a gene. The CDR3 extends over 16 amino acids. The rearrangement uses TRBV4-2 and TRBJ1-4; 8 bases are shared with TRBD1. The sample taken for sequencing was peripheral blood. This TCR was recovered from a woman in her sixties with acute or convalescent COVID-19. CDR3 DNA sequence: TGTGCCAGCAGCCAAGAGAGGACAGGGACTAATGAAAAACTGTTTTTT. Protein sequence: CASSQERTGTNEKLFF.